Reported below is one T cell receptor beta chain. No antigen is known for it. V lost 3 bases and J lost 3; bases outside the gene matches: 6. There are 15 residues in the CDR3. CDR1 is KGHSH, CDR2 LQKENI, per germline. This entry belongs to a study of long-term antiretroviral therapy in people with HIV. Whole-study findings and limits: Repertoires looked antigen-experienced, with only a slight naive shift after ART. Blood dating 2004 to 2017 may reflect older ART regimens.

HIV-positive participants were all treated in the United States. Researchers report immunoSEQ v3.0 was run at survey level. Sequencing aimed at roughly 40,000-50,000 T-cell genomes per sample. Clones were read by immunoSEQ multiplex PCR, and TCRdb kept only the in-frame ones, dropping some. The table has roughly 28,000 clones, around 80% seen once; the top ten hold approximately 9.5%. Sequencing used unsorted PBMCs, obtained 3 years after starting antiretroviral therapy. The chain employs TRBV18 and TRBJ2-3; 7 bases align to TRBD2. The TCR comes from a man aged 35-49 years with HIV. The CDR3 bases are TGTGCCAGCTCACCCCTGGCTAGCGGAACAGATACGCAGTATTTT. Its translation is CASSPLASGTDTQYF. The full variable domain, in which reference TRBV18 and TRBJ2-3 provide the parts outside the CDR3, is NAGVMQNPRHLVRRRGQEARLRCSPMKGHSHVYWYRQLPEEGLKFMVYLQKENIIDESGMPKERFSAEFPKEGPSILRIQQVVRGDSAAYFCASSPLASGTDTQYFGPGTRLTVL.